Presented here are 10 T cell receptor beta chains from one specimen sequenced in a study of T cell responses to AZD1222 COVID-19 vaccine. Some clones are missing from TCRdb's copy, which holds only in-frame ones; the method was immunoSEQ multiplex PCR. The table has about 130,000 clones, about 90% seen once. This sample comprised peripheral blood, obtained on day 0 of AZD1222 vaccination. The receptors come from an adult in good health.

This clone appeared many times. The V gene is TRBV7-9, the J gene TRBJ1-6; D not resolved. Germline assignment: CDR1 SEHNR and CDR2 FQNEAQ (reference sequence). The CDR3 is 15 residues long. The V gene lost 1 base and the J gene lost 0 bases, with 4 bases spanning the gap. The CDR3 spells CASSLGGSYNSPLHF. Written as DNA, the CDR3 is TGTGCCAGCAGCTTAGGGGGCTCCTATAATTCACCCCTCCACTTT.

This chain links TRBV13 with TRBJ1-4, with D unresolved. Germline V lookup: CDR1 PRHDT, CDR2 FYEKMQ (reference sequence). This CDR3 spans 12 amino acids. Trimming stripped 10 bases from V and 4 bases from J, with 10 bases between. CDR3 sequence: CAISYSNEKLFF. The DNA of the CDR3 is TGTGCCATAAGCTATAGTAATGAAAAACTGTTTTTT.

The count of this clone is one. The CDR3 region has the DNA TGTGCCAGTAGTACAAACAGGGGGCGAGGTGGAAACACCATATATTTT. Amino acids: CASSTNRGRGGNTIYF. V gene TRBV19 combines with J gene TRBJ1-3; 9 nucleotides align to TRBD1. The CDR3 contains 16 residues. Trimming removed 4 bases from V and 3 bases from J; junction bases left unmatched: 7. Germline V gene data show CDR1 as LNHDA and CDR2 as SQIVND (reference sequence).

The chain combines TRBV27 with TRBJ2-2, with a tentative D call TRBD2 (6 bases). Germline V gives CDR1 MNHEY, CDR2 SMNVEV (reference sequence). CDR3 size: 15 residues. V lost 8 bases and J 4 bases, leaving 17 bases between the germline ends. The DNA of the CDR3 is TGTGCCAGCCGGGAGACAGTTTTACCCACCGGGGAGCTGTTTTTT. Protein sequence: CASRETVLPTGELFF.

The chain links TRBV24-1 to TRBJ2-1; perhaps TRBD2 as D (5 bases). V lost 6 bases and J lost 3, with 17 bases in between. The CDR3 runs to 16 residues. The germline gives CDR1 KGHDR, CDR2 SFDVKD. The CDR3 loop is CATSSSLGTIYNEQFF. CDR3 DNA sequence: TGTGCCACCAGTTCCTCACTAGGAACGATCTACAATGAGCAGTTCTTC.

The V call is TRBV6-5, the J call TRBJ1-6; D unresolved. V shed 0 bases and J shed 8 bases, with 14 bases lying between them. Germline CDR1 and CDR2: MNHEY and SVGAGI. The CDR3 totals 16 residues. This CDR3 reads CASSYSHLKGDSPLHF. DNA of the CDR3: TGTGCCAGCAGTTACTCCCATCTGAAAGGAGATTCACCCCTCCACTTT.

J is TRBJ2-7 and V is TRBV5-1; 7 bases fit TRBD2. Germline CDR1 reads SGHRS; CDR2 reads YFSETQ. The trim removed 4 bases at V and 3 bases at J, leaving 10 bases unmatched. This CDR3 comprises 15 residues. Here the CDR3 DNA reads TGCGCCAGCAGCCCCCTGAGCGGGAATTACTACGAGCAGTACTTC. The encoded protein is CASSPLSGNYYEQYF.

This sequence joins TRBV27 and TRBJ2-7; 7 nucleotides agree with TRBD2. Germline CDR1 and CDR2: MNHEY and SMNVEV (reference sequence). Losses at the gene ends were 3 bases for V and 3 bases for J; bases not matched to a gene: 5. The CDR3 extends over 14 amino acids. This chain's CDR3 is CASSLTSSGYEQYF. The CDR3 bases are TGTGCCAGCAGTTTGACGTCTAGCGGCTACGAGCAGTACTTC.

This chain joins TRBV5-6 and TRBJ2-2; TRBD1 aligns across 10 bases. This CDR3 has 14 residues. Germline V lookup: CDR1 SGHDT, CDR2 YYEEEE. The ends lost 3 bases at V and 9 bases at J; junction bases unmatched: 5. For the CDR3, the DNA is TGTGCCAGCAGCTATGGGACAGGGGCCCGGGAGCTGTTTTTT. This encodes CASSYGTGARELFF.

The chain joins TRBV28 to TRBJ2-5; 7 positions agree with TRBD2. Unmatched junction bases numbered 14, after V lost 5 bases and J lost 5 bases. CDR1 and CDR2 (germline): MDHEN, SYDVKM. The CDR3 has 16 amino acids. The CDR3, as DNA: TGTGCCAGCAGTCCCCAAAGCGGGGCTTCGCGGGAGACCCAGTACTTC. The encoded protein is CASSPQSGASRETQYF. The full variable domain, with the rest looked up from reference TRBV28 and TRBJ2-5, is DVKVTQSSRYLVKRTGEKVFLECVQDMDHENMFWYRQDPGLGLRLIYFSYDVKMKEKGDIPEGYSVSREKKERFSLILESASTNQTSMYLCASSPQSGASRETQYFGPGTRLLVL.